These 29 T cell receptor beta chains share one sample of origin, sequenced in a study of blood T cell repertoires in COVID-19. TCRdb's copy holds only in-frame clones and misses some; the assay was immunoSEQ multiplex PCR. The sample has 97,000 or so clones; 80% to 95% are singletons. Sequenced sample: peripheral blood. These receptors originate from a woman aged 45-60 years with COVID-19, enrolled during active disease.

This sequence joins TRBV7-2 and TRBJ2-2, with TRBD2 matching over 11 bases. With 5 bases clipped from V and 1 base from J, the junction kept 3 bases outside the gene matches. CDR3 length equals 16 residues. Germline V gene sequence: CDR1 SGHTA, CDR2 FQGNSA. CDR3 DNA: TGTGCCAGCAGCCCTAGCGGGGGGCAGAACACCGGGGAGCTGTTTTTT. Amino acid sequence: CASSPSGGQNTGELFF.

The rearrangement uses TRBV2 and TRBJ1-1; 9 nucleotides match TRBD1. Per the germline V gene, CDR1 is SNHLY and CDR2 is FYNNEI. The V segment lost 8 bases and the J segment 5 bases; nucleotides outside the gene matches: 9. This CDR3 is 14 amino acids long. The CDR3 loop reads CASATGGRVTEAFF. CDR3 bases: TGTGCCAGCGCCACAGGGGGCAGGGTAACTGAAGCTTTCTTT.

The rearrangement uses TRBV6-5 and TRBJ1-6; 7 positions match TRBD1. The CDR3 is made up of 13 amino acids. From germline, CDR1 is MNHEY and CDR2 SVGAGI. The ends lost 7 bases at V and 4 bases at J; junction bases unmatched: 1. In DNA form, the CDR3 reads TGTGCCAGCACGGGACAGTATAATTCACCCCTCCACTTT. Its protein product is CASTGQYNSPLHF.

This clone was seen a handful of times. V usage is TRBV5-1 and J usage is TRBJ1-2; D call uncertain. Germline assignment: CDR1 SGHRS and CDR2 YFSETQ. The CDR3 has 15 residues. Trimming left V 0 bases short and J 4 bases short, with 13 bases between. The CDR3 sequence: CASSLGPGAAYGYTF. The CDR3 region has the DNA TGCGCCAGCAGCTTGGGACCCGGAGCGGCCTATGGCTACACCTTC.

The chain uses TRBV5-4 and TRBJ1-1, with D possibly being TRBD1 (5 bases). V lost 4 bases and J 1 base, leaving 17 bases between the germline ends. The CDR3 spans 16 residues. CDR1 is SGHNT and CDR2 is YYREEE in the germline V gene (reference sequence). The chain's CDR3 is CASSPRRGSGNTEAFF. In nucleotides, the CDR3 is TGTGCCAGCAGCCCCCGTCGGGGGTCTGGGAACACTGAAGCTTTCTTT. Variable domain in full (rest from reference TRBV5-4 and TRBJ1-1): ETGVTQSPTHLIKTRGQQVTLRCSSQSGHNTVSWYQQALGQGPQFIFQYYREEENGRGNFPPRFSGLQFPNYSSELNVNALELDDSALYLCASSPRRGSGNTEAFFGQGTRLTVV.

J is TRBJ1-1 and V is TRBV5-1; D is perhaps TRBD1 (6 bases). Germline V gives CDR1 SGHRS, CDR2 YFSETQ. The CDR3 length is 14 residues. V gave up 2 bases and J gave up 7 bases, with 15 bases separating them. The CDR3 coding sequence is TGCGCCAGCAGCTTCGGGACAAAGGGCGATGAAGCTTTCTTT. Its protein is CASSFGTKGDEAFF.

This clone was counted a single time. CDR3 DNA sequence: TGTGCTAGTGGTTTGGGGCGCGACGGGTACACAGATACGCAGTATTTT. This encodes CASGLGRDGYTDTQYF. V gene TRBV12-5 combines with J gene TRBJ2-3; D call uncertain. V was clipped by 1 base and J by 2 bases, with 13 bases between them. This CDR3 comprises 16 residues. In germline, CDR1 is LGHNT, CDR2 FRNRAP. The entire variable domain, with the rest obtained from reference TRBV12-5 and TRBJ2-3, is as follows: DARVTQTPRHKVTEMGQEVTMRCQPILGHNTVFWYRQTMMQGLELLAYFRNRAPLDDSGMPKDRFSAEMPDATLATLKIQPSEPRDSAVYFCASGLGRDGYTDTQYFGPGTRLTVL.

This clone occurred a few times. This rearrangement joins TRBV19 to TRBJ2-7, with D perhaps matching TRBD1 (6 bases). The V end was cut by 5 bases, the J end by 2 bases, with 10 bases between. The germline V gene encodes CDR1 LNHDA and CDR2 SQIVND (reference sequence). The CDR3 runs 13 residues. The CDR3: CASSPGTPYEQYF. The DNA of the CDR3 is TGTGCCAGTAGTCCCGGGACACCCTACGAGCAGTACTTC.

The rearrangement uses TRBV12-3 or TRBV12-4 and TRBJ1-1; TRBD1 agrees at 8 bases. CDR3 length: 12 amino acids. The V and J ends lost 6 bases and 6 bases, in that order; junction bases with no gene match: 3. CDR3 DNA: TGTGCCAGCAGAAAACAGGGGGCTGAAGCTTTCTTT. Translating it yields CASRKQGAEAFF.

The V gene is TRBV24-1, the J gene TRBJ1-1; D remains ambiguous. This CDR3 contains 13 residues. Germline assignment: CDR1 KGHDR and CDR2 SFDVKD. The V end was cut by 9 bases, the J end by 7 bases, with 17 bases between. CDR3 loop: CATSTAMLNEAFF. The DNA for the CDR3 is TGTGCCACCTCCACAGCAATGCTAAATGAAGCTTTCTTT.

V usage is TRBV5-1 and J usage is TRBJ2-3; no definite D call. This CDR3 has 14 residues. Germline CDR1 reads SGHRS; CDR2 reads YFSETQ. V gave up 0 bases and J gave up 5 bases, with 10 bases separating them. The CDR3 loop reads CASSLEGGQDTQYF. The DNA for the CDR3 is TGCGCCAGCAGCTTGGAAGGCGGTCAAGATACGCAGTATTTT.

V gene TRBV7-2 combines with J gene TRBJ2-3, with D perhaps matching TRBD1 (6 bases). Germline V gene lookup returns CDR1 SGHTA and CDR2 FQGNSA. The CDR3 consists of 15 residues. Trimming removed 4 bases from V and 1 base from J, with 12 bases in between. The CDR3 region is CASSSSGAGTDTQYF. DNA for the CDR3: TGTGCCAGCAGCTCATCAGGGGCGGGCACAGATACGCAGTATTTT.

The chain has TRBV6-1 and TRBJ1-5; D not certain. CDR1 MNHNS and CDR2 SASEGT come from the germline V gene. Trimming left V 3 bases short and J 3 bases short, with 9 bases between. The CDR3 spans 14 residues. CDR3 bases: TGTGCCAGCAGTGATTCAGGCTACAATCAGCCCCAGCATTTT. Its translation is CASSDSGYNQPQHF.

The chain combines TRBV3-1 (or the pseudogene TRBV3-2) with TRBJ2-2, with a weak D call TRBD1 (5 bases). The CDR3 extends over 17 amino acids. Germline lookup yields CDR1 LGHDT and CDR2 YNNKEL (reference sequence). V lost 4 bases to trimming and J lost 7 bases, with 22 bases between them. The CDR3, as DNA: TGTGCCAGCAGCCGACGCTCACCGTTCAGGGAAGACGGGGAGCTGTTTTTT. Its translation is CASSRRSPFREDGELFF.

In this sample, this clone turned up a few times. V usage is TRBV5-6 and J usage is TRBJ1-2; 10 nucleotides align to TRBD1. Unmatched junction bases numbered 10, after V lost 4 bases and J lost 7 bases. The CDR3 runs 15 residues. Germline assignment: CDR1 SGHDT and CDR2 YYEEEE. CDR3 sequence: CASSPWDRGTFGYTF. The CDR3 DNA reads as TGTGCCAGCAGCCCCTGGGACAGGGGAACTTTTGGCTACACCTTC.

The chain is built from TRBV4-1 and TRBJ1-4, with D possibly TRBD1 on 6 matching bases. The V end lost 4 bases, the J end lost 2 bases, and 14 bases lay between the germline ends. CDR3 size: 16 residues. Germline lookup yields CDR1 MGHRA and CDR2 YSYEKL. Written as DNA, the CDR3 is TGCGCCAGCAGCCTTTACAGGGTTGCGACTAATGAAAAACTGTTTTTT. This encodes CASSLYRVATNEKLFF.

J is TRBJ2-7 and V is TRBV6-5; a possible D gene is TRBD1 (6 bases). CDR1 and CDR2 from the germline V gene are MNHEY and SVGAGI. The CDR3 has 16 amino acids. The V and J ends lost 4 bases and 3 bases respectively, with 19 bases between them. The DNA for the CDR3 is TGTGCCAGCAGTTTCCATTTTGGACAGAGTAGCTACGAGCAGTACTTC. Translated, it gives CASSFHFGQSSYEQYF.

The chain joins TRBV29-1 to TRBJ1-5; 7 nucleotides match TRBD1. Germline CDR1 SQVTM, CDR2 ANQGSEA. The CDR3 is 12 amino acids. The V segment lost 5 bases and the J segment 7 bases; nucleotides outside the gene matches: 5. As DNA, the CDR3 is TGCAGCGTTCAGACAGGGCGGCAGCCCCAGCATTTT. Translation gives CSVQTGRQPQHF.

In this sample, this clone turned up once. The gene calls are TRBV6-1 and TRBJ1-1; TRBD1 might be the D (6 bases). Germline V gene data show CDR1 as MNHNS and CDR2 as SASEGT. The CDR3 runs to 12 residues. V was cut by 3 bases and J by 7 bases, with 9 bases left in between. The CDR3 coding sequence is TGTGCCAGCAGTGACCCAGGGGATGAAGCTTTCTTT. Protein product: CASSDPGDEAFF.

V usage is TRBV7-6 and J usage is TRBJ1-1; the D gene is possibly TRBD1 (6 bases). The germline gives CDR1 SGHVS, CDR2 FNYEAQ. V dropped 2 bases and J dropped 1 base, with 8 bases sitting between them. This CDR3 has 14 amino acids. The CDR3 reads CASSLSTGNTEAFF. In DNA form, the CDR3 reads TGTGCCAGCAGCTTATCGACAGGGAACACTGAAGCTTTCTTT.

V and J are TRBV11-2 and TRBJ2-1, with 9 bases matching TRBD1. The CDR3 has 15 amino acids. The ends lost 6 bases at V and 8 bases at J; junction bases unmatched: 11. CDR1 is SGHAT, CDR2 FQNNGV, per germline. The CDR3 region is CASRRPGTGLYEQFF. The CDR3 nucleotides read TGTGCCAGCAGGCGCCCGGGGACAGGGTTGTATGAGCAGTTCTTC.

This chain links TRBV2 with TRBJ2-2; 9 nucleotides match TRBD1. CDR1 and CDR2 (germline): SNHLY, FYNNEI. Germline trimming cut 4 bases from V and 5 bases from J; bases unmatched to any gene: 5. The CDR3 runs to 15 residues. The CDR3 sequence: CASSAGQGRTGELFF. DNA of the CDR3: TGTGCCAGCAGTGCGGGACAGGGACGGACCGGGGAGCTGTTTTTT.

This chain joins TRBV13 and TRBJ1-1; D is uncertain. CDR1 and CDR2 from the germline V gene are PRHDT and FYEKMQ (reference sequence). The V gene lost 5 bases and the J gene lost 4 bases, with 14 bases spanning the gap. The CDR3 is 14 amino acids. The CDR3 protein is CASSRRRVGTEAFF. The CDR3 DNA sequence: TGTGCCAGCAGCCGGCGGAGGGTTGGCACTGAAGCTTTCTTT.

The chain carries TRBV7-3 and TRBJ1-1; 7 bases line up with TRBD1. The CDR3 is 15 amino acids. CDR1 SGHTA and CDR2 FQGTGA come from the germline V gene. After removal of 5 bases from V and 6 bases from J, the junction contained 12 bases not matched to a gene. The CDR3 spells CASSQSTGNGAEAFF. Here the CDR3 DNA reads TGTGCCAGCAGCCAATCGACAGGGAATGGCGCTGAAGCTTTCTTT. Combining the CDR3 with reference TRBV7-3 and TRBJ1-1 gives the whole variable domain GAGVSQTPSNKVTEKGKYVELRCDPISGHTALYWYRQSLGQGPEFLIYFQGTGAADDSGLPNDRFFAVRPEGSVSTLKIQRTERGDSAVYLCASSQSTGNGAEAFFGQGTRLTVV.

The chain carries TRBV2 and TRBJ2-1; the D gene is possibly TRBD1 (5 bases). The ends were cut back, 5 bases at V and 1 base at J, with 12 bases in the middle. This CDR3 region has 15 residues. CDR1 and CDR2 (germline): SNHLY, FYNNEI. CDR3 bases: TGTGCCAGCAGTAGTGCCGGACAATCCTACAATGAGCAGTTCTTC. Translated, it gives CASSSAGQSYNEQFF.

The CDR3 DNA follows: TGTGCCAGCAGCTTGGGGGACAGGCAATACAAGAATAGCAATCAGCCCCAGCATTTT. Its translation: CASSLGDRQYKNSNQPQHF. The chain is built from TRBV5-5 and TRBJ1-5; TRBD1 agrees at 8 bases. The V segment lost 0 bases and the J segment 0 bases; nucleotides outside the gene matches: 11. This CDR3 is 19 amino acids long. CDR1 SGHKS and CDR2 YYEKEE come from the germline V gene (reference sequence).

CDR3 loop: CASSYGQGRADGYTF. The CDR3, as DNA: TGTGCCAGCAGTTACGGGCAGGGGAGAGCGGATGGCTACACCTTC. The chain links TRBV6-6 to TRBJ1-2, with D perhaps TRBD1 (6 bases). The CDR3 spans 15 residues. V was trimmed by 2 bases and J by 6 bases, leaving 16 bases between them. CDR1 is MNHNY and CDR2 is SVGAGI in the germline V gene (reference sequence).

The chain combines TRBV5-1 with TRBJ1-2; D is ambiguous. Trimming shortened V by 4 bases and J by 5 bases, and 15 bases separated the two germline ends. This CDR3 is built from 14 residues. Germline-derived CDR1 and CDR2 are SGHRS and YFSETQ. The CDR3 protein is CASSPTVTGYGYTF. CDR3 sequence (DNA): TGCGCCAGCAGCCCAACCGTTACGGGGTATGGCTACACCTTC.

The chain has TRBV5-1 and TRBJ1-1; 12 bases map to TRBD1. Germline CDR1 is SGHRS and CDR2 is YFSETQ. The CDR3 is made up of 16 amino acids. Germline trimming cut 0 bases from V and 3 bases from J; bases unmatched to any gene: 3. CDR3 in amino acids: CASSLGGQGAHTEAFF. DNA for the CDR3: TGCGCCAGCAGCTTGGGGGGACAGGGGGCTCACACTGAAGCTTTCTTT. Combining the CDR3 with reference TRBV5-1 and TRBJ1-1 gives the whole variable domain KAGVTQTPRYLIKTRGQQVTLSCSPISGHRSVSWYQQTPGQGLQFLFEYFSETQRNKGNFPGRFSGRQFSNSRSEMNVSTLELGDSALYLCASSLGGQGAHTEAFFGQGTRLTVV.